These T cell receptor beta chains were read from a single sample in a study of T-cell reconstitution after alpha-beta-depleted transplantation in children. TCRdb re-called the PCR reads with MiXCR, one entry per CDR3 protein. The sample has about 500,000 distinct CDR3 sequences; over 25% are singletons. The sample in question was PBMCs from the stem cell graft donor, obtained from the stem cell graft. The receptors here all came from a human donor who donated a stem cell graft to a child with aplastic anemia. Each CDR3 is given with its conserved first and last residue. A D gene is named only where the DNA matches it firmly. Clone size appears in some rows only: once, few, many, or a class for an expanded clone.

j_gene: TRBJ1-5
v_gene: TRBV12-3/TRBV12-4
abundance: .
d_gene: .
CDR3aa: CASSSHGELRNQPQHF
CDR3nt: TGTGCCAGCAGTTCTCATGGGGAGCTTCGCAATCAGCCCCAGCATTTT

j_gene: TRBJ1-6
v_gene: TRBV20-1
abundance: .
d_gene: .
CDR3aa: CSANPGADNSPLHF
CDR3nt: TGCAGTGCGAATCCAGGGGCCGATAATTCACCCCTCCACTTT

j_gene: TRBJ2-1
v_gene: TRBV20-1
abundance: .
d_gene: TRBD2
CDR3aa: CSATSLAGGYGEQFF
CDR3nt: TGCAGTGCTACCTCACTAGCGGGAGGGTATGGTGAGCAGTTCTTC

j_gene: TRBJ1-2
v_gene: TRBV29-1
abundance: many
d_gene: TRBD1
CDR3aa: CSVGTGQGNGYTF
CDR3nt: TGCAGCGTGGGGACGGGACAGGGTAATGGCTACACCTTC

j_gene: TRBJ2-1
v_gene: TRBV9
abundance: few
d_gene: .
CDR3aa: CASSVRYNEQFF
CDR3nt: TGTGCCAGCAGCGTGCGTTACAATGAGCAGTTCTTC

j_gene: TRBJ1-4
v_gene: TRBV15
abundance: .
d_gene: .
CDR3aa: CATSRVQRRDEKLFF
CDR3nt: TGTGCCACCAGCAGAGTACAGCGCAGAGATGAAAAACTGTTTTTT

j_gene: TRBJ2-3
v_gene: TRBV4-3
abundance: few
d_gene: TRBD2
CDR3aa: CASSPGLAGAPRSPDTQYF
CDR3nt: TGCGCCAGCAGCCCTGGACTAGCGGGAGCCCCCAGGTCCCCAGATACGCAGTATTTT

j_gene: TRBJ1-4
v_gene: TRBV7-9
abundance: .
d_gene: TRBD1
CDR3aa: CASSFAGDRWGKLFF
CDR3nt: TGTGCCAGCAGCTTTGCGGGGGACAGGTGGGGGAAACTGTTTTTT

j_gene: TRBJ2-6
v_gene: TRBV20-1
abundance: few
d_gene: .
CDR3aa: CSAILAAGANVLTF
CDR3nt: TGCAGTGCTATACTCGCAGCTGGGGCCAACGTCCTGACTTTC

j_gene: TRBJ2-7
v_gene: TRBV20-1
abundance: .
d_gene: .
CDR3aa: CSAPNPYEQYF
CDR3nt: TGCAGTGCCCCAAACCCTTACGAGCAGTACTTC

j_gene: TRBJ2-1
v_gene: TRBV28
abundance: .
d_gene: .
CDR3aa: CASSLGGRVTNEQFF
CDR3nt: TGTGCCAGCAGTTTGGGCGGTAGGGTCACCAATGAGCAGTTCTTC

j_gene: TRBJ1-3
v_gene: TRBV7-2
abundance: once
d_gene: .
CDR3aa: CASSLHTDSGNTIYF
CDR3nt: TGTGCCAGCAGCCTACATACTGACTCTGGAAACACCATATATTTT

j_gene: TRBJ2-7
v_gene: TRBV7-2
abundance: .
d_gene: .
CDR3aa: CASSMGPGRITYEQYF
CDR3nt: TGTGCCAGCAGCATGGGCCCGGGACGCATTACCTACGAGCAGTACTTC

j_gene: TRBJ2-1
v_gene: TRBV11-2
abundance: .
d_gene: TRBD2
CDR3aa: CASSLAWGGSYNEQFF
CDR3nt: TGTGCCAGCAGCTTAGCTTGGGGGGGCTCCTACAATGAGCAGTTCTTC

j_gene: TRBJ2-3
v_gene: TRBV11-2
abundance: .
d_gene: .
CDR3aa: CASSHTGRSDSSTDTQYF
CDR3nt: TGTGCCAGCAGCCACACGGGTCGATCAGACTCTAGCACAGATACGCAGTATTTT

j_gene: TRBJ2-1
v_gene: TRBV18
abundance: .
d_gene: .
CDR3aa: CAGRQSGDEQFF
CDR3nt: TGTGCGGGGCGGCAGAGCGGTGATGAGCAGTTCTTC

j_gene: TRBJ2-3
v_gene: TRBV9
abundance: .
d_gene: .
CDR3aa: CASSAQVGSTDTQYF
CDR3nt: TGTGCCAGCAGCGCACAGGTTGGAAGCACAGATACGCAGTATTTT

j_gene: TRBJ2-3
v_gene: TRBV20-1
abundance: few
d_gene: TRBD2
CDR3aa: CSARTSGVSSTDTQYF
CDR3nt: TGCAGTGCGAGGACTAGCGGGGTCTCTAGCACAGATACGCAGTATTTT

j_gene: TRBJ2-2
v_gene: TRBV7-2
abundance: few
d_gene: .
CDR3aa: CASSLGQGTGELFF
CDR3nt: TGTGCCAGCAGCTTAGGTCAGGGCACCGGGGAGCTGTTTTTT

j_gene: TRBJ1-2
v_gene: TRBV29-1
abundance: few
d_gene: TRBD1
CDR3aa: CSSRREQGAHGYTF
CDR3nt: TGCAGCAGCCGTCGGGAGCAGGGGGCACATGGCTACACCTTC

j_gene: TRBJ1-6
v_gene: TRBV20-1
abundance: .
d_gene: .
CDR3aa: CSAQRGYNSPLHF
CDR3nt: TGCAGTGCCCAGCGGGGTTATAATTCACCCCTCCACTTT

j_gene: TRBJ2-1
v_gene: TRBV28
abundance: few
d_gene: .
CDR3aa: CASSSAGAKGNEQFF
CDR3nt: TGTGCCAGCAGTTCGGCGGGCGCGAAGGGGAATGAGCAGTTCTTC

j_gene: TRBJ2-1
v_gene: TRBV13
abundance: few
d_gene: TRBD1
CDR3aa: CASSIRDRGGEQFF
CDR3nt: TGTGCCAGCAGCATCCGGGACAGGGGAGGTGAGCAGTTCTTC

j_gene: TRBJ2-3
v_gene: TRBV20-1
abundance: .
d_gene: .
CDR3aa: CSAQGLRLFSTDTQYF
CDR3nt: TGCAGTGCCCAGGGACTTCGCCTCTTCAGCACAGATACGCAGTATTTT

j_gene: TRBJ2-5
v_gene: TRBV28
abundance: .
d_gene: TRBD1
CDR3aa: CASSSGTAVAVETQYF
CDR3nt: TGTGCCAGCAGTTCCGGGACAGCCGTCGCGGTTGAGACCCAGTACTTC

j_gene: TRBJ2-3
v_gene: TRBV12-3/TRBV12-4
abundance: .
d_gene: .
CDR3aa: CASSPSGPRRPDTQYF
CDR3nt: TGTGCCAGCAGTCCCAGCGGTCCTAGACGGCCAGATACGCAGTATTTT

j_gene: TRBJ2-3
v_gene: TRBV7-2
abundance: few
d_gene: .
CDR3aa: CASRSTSTDTQYF
CDR3nt: TGTGCCAGCAGAAGCACTAGCACAGATACGCAGTATTTT

j_gene: TRBJ1-1
v_gene: TRBV24-1
abundance: few
d_gene: TRBD1
CDR3aa: CATSEAQGTSAFF
CDR3nt: TGTGCCACCAGTGAAGCACAGGGGACCTCGGCTTTCTTT